The clone carrying this T cell receptor beta chain was observed a few times. Additional DNA sequences in this sample encode the identical CDR3. Methods used by the authors: Amplifying reference gene primers gave estimates of nucleated cell counts. TCRdb keeps only in-frame clones here, not all; method: immunoSEQ multiplex PCR. V, J and clone size are taken as reported in that table, and D and trimming were inferred from the DNA itself. This sample has 150,000 to 200,000 clones, with approximately 87% found just once. The data originate from a study of blood T cell repertoires in COVID-19. The overall study: Spain, Italy and the United States supplied samples that represented acute and convalescent COVID-19. PBMCs, B-cell-depleted T cells, or T cells provided the cDNA or gDNA that made up the material.

The length of the CDR3 is 15 residues. Per the germline V gene, CDR1 is SGHTA and CDR2 is FQGNSA. The junction had 0 bases not matched to a gene; V was cut back by 0 bases and J by 0 bases. This chain uses TRBV7-2 with TRBJ2-7; 9 bases are shared with TRBD2. This receptor was taken from a woman in her 70s with COVID-19, enrolled during active disease. Sequencing was done on a sample of peripheral blood. The CDR3 DNA sequence: TGTGCCAGCAGCTTAGCTAGCGGGAGCTCCTACGAGCAGTACTTC. This gives the protein CASSLASGSSYEQYF.